Listed below are T cell receptor beta chains from one sample, sequenced in a study of CD8 T cells in ankylosing spondylitis. In TCRdb, the 5' RACE reads were re-called with MiXCR into one record per CDR3 protein. Of tens of thousands of distinct CDR3 sequences in the sample, around 17% were seen once. The sequenced sample consisted of blood. The source of these receptors is a male donor with ankylosing spondylitis or in good health (not recorded which). The CDR3 runs from the conserved cysteine through the conserved F or W. A D gene is named only where the DNA matches it firmly. A clone size is listed for some rows: how often the clone was seen (once, few, many), or a class if it is expanded.

V gene	clone size	CDR3 length	J gene	D gene	CDR3 DNA	CDR3 protein
TRBV6-2/TRBV6-3	.	15	TRBJ2-1	TRBD2	TGTGCCAGCAGGGAAGGGAGGGCCATCTACAATGAGCAGTTCTTC	CASREGRAIYNEQFF
TRBV5-1	few	15	TRBJ2-7	TRBD2	TGCGCCAGCAGCTTGTATACGCTAGCGGGATCCGAGCAGTACTTC	CASSLYTLAGSEQYF
TRBV7-8	many	15	TRBJ1-2	.	TGTGCCAGCAGCTCTGCGTACGGGGGGCAAAGTGGCTACACCTTC	CASSSAYGGQSGYTF
TRBV5-1	few	15	TRBJ2-7	TRBD2	TGCGCCAGCAGCTTTAGGACTAGCGGGAGGAACGAGCAGTACTTC	CASSFRTSGRNEQYF
TRBV7-2	many	15	TRBJ2-1	TRBD2	TGTGCCAGCAGCCAGGCTAGCGGATTCCGGTATGAGCAGTTCTTC	CASSQASGFRYEQFF
TRBV10-3	.	18	TRBJ2-1	.	TGTGCCATCAGTGACATGACTAGACGCGTGGAGGGGTCTAATGAGCAGTTCTTC	CAISDMTRRVEGSNEQFF
TRBV6-2/TRBV6-3	.	15	TRBJ2-1	TRBD2	TGTGCCGTCGGTGCTAGCGGGAGAGTTTACAATGAGCAGTTCTTC	CAVGASGRVYNEQFF
TRBV6-6	.	16	TRBJ2-3	TRBD2	TGTGCCAGCAGCCACGGGACTAGCGGGTACACAGATACGCAGTATTTT	CASSHGTSGYTDTQYF
TRBV20-1	.	14	TRBJ1-1	.	TGCAGTGCTAGACCCTCGGGGAGCAACACTGAAGCTTTCTTT	CSARPSGSNTEAFF
TRBV20-1	medium-sized	13	TRBJ2-7	.	TGCAGTGCTAGGGGGGCTGGTGGGTACGAGCAGTACTTC	CSARGAGGYEQYF
TRBV7-2	.	14	TRBJ2-5	.	TGTGCCAGCAGCTTATCTCTGCGGGGAGAGACCCAGTACTTC	CASSLSLRGETQYF
TRBV25-1	few	12	TRBJ1-1	TRBD1	TGTGCCAGCGGAGGGGGCGGCACTGAAGCTTTCTTT	CASGGGGTEAFF
TRBV12-3/TRBV12-4	few	13	TRBJ1-5	.	TGTGCCAGCAGTTTAGCAAGGAGTCAGCCCCAGCATTTT	CASSLARSQPQHF
TRBV20-1	.	11	TRBJ2-5	.	TGCAGTGGGAGGAATCAACAGACCCAGTACTTC	CSGRNQQTQYF
TRBV5-1	many	17	TRBJ2-3	TRBD2	TGCGCCAGCAGCCCCCTGACTAGCGGGGGGGTGGGAGATACGCAGTATTTT	CASSPLTSGGVGDTQYF
TRBV15	few	16	TRBJ2-2	TRBD1	TGTGCCACCAGCAGAAGACAGGGGGCGAACACCGGGGAGCTGTTTTTT	CATSRRQGANTGELFF
TRBV7-2	few	18	TRBJ2-2	TRBD2	TGTGCCAGCAGCTTAGCGGCTAGCGGGGGGAAATTGGCCGGGGAGCTGTTTTTT	CASSLAASGGKLAGELFF
TRBV7-2	many	15	TRBJ1-1	TRBD1	TGTGCCAGCAGCCGAATGGGACAGGGGGCGGTTGAAGCTTTCTTT	CASSRMGQGAVEAFF
TRBV25-1	.	14	TRBJ2-1	TRBD2	TGTGCCAGCAGTCCCCCTAGCGGATACAATGAGCAGTTCTTC	CASSPPSGYNEQFF
TRBV6-4	many	14	TRBJ2-2	.	TGTGCCAGCAGAGCTTTACAGGGAACCGGGGAGCTGTTTTTT	CASRALQGTGELFF
TRBV7-8	few	16	TRBJ2-3	TRBD1	TGTGCCAGCAGCTTACTGGGGACAGAGTCCACAGATACGCAGTATTTT	CASSLLGTESTDTQYF
TRBV7-2	few	14	TRBJ2-2	.	TGTGCCAGCAGCTCGATAGGAAACACCGGGGAGCTGTTTTTT	CASSSIGNTGELFF
TRBV6-6	few	15	TRBJ2-4	.	TGTGCCAGCAGTTACCCGGTGGGGGCTGATAAGATTCAGTACTTC	CASSYPVGADKIQYF
TRBV6-6	.	17	TRBJ2-2	.	TGTGCCAGCAGGCCACCGTTTGGAGCCCCCAACACCGGGGAGCTGTTTTTT	CASRPPFGAPNTGELFF
TRBV20-1	.	13	TRBJ1-5	.	TGCAGTGCTAGAGGAGGGGCCAATCAGCCCCAGCATTTT	CSARGGANQPQHF
TRBV7-9	many	16	TRBJ2-3	.	TGTGCCAGCAGCTTCGTCTATCAGAGAGAGCCAGATACGCAGTATTTT	CASSFVYQREPDTQYF
TRBV7-9	.	15	TRBJ1-3	.	TGTGCCAGCAGCTTAAGAAGGGCCCACGGAAACACCATATATTTT	CASSLRRAHGNTIYF
TRBV5-5	.	18	TRBJ2-6	.	TGTGCCAGCAGCTTGTCCCGGGGGAGTGATACTGGGGCCAACGTCCTGACTTTC	CASSLSRGSDTGANVLTF
TRBV5-1	.	15	TRBJ1-1	.	TGCGCCAGCAGCTTGGAATTGGGGGACAACACTGAAGCTTTCTTT	CASSLELGDNTEAFF
TRBV28	once	15	TRBJ2-1	TRBD2	TGTGCCATCTTAGCGGGAGGGGGCTCCTACAATGAGCAGTTCTTC	CAILAGGGSYNEQFF
TRBV6-5	few	15	TRBJ2-1	TRBD2	TGTGCCAGCAGACGTGGACTAGCGGGAGGCAATGAGCAGTTCTTC	CASRRGLAGGNEQFF
TRBV28	.	12	TRBJ2-7	.	TGTGCCAGCAGTTCCCAGGGGCGCGAGCAGTACTTC	CASSSQGREQYF
TRBV2	.	15	TRBJ1-5	TRBD1	TGTGCCAGCACTTTGAGGACAGGGGGTAATCAGCCCCAGCATTTT	CASTLRTGGNQPQHF
TRBV28	many	15	TRBJ2-5	TRBD1	TGTGCCAGCAGGGGGACAGGGCAGTGGCAAGAGACCCAGTACTTC	CASRGTGQWQETQYF
TRBV6-5	many	14	TRBJ2-4	.	TGTGCCAGCAGGCCCGGGTCGGCCAAAAACATTCAGTACTTC	CASRPGSAKNIQYF
TRBV25-1	.	18	TRBJ2-2	TRBD2	TGTGCCAGCAGTGAATATGCGGGGGGGCGGTCGAACACCGGGGAGCTGTTTTTT	CASSEYAGGRSNTGELFF
TRBV2	.	15	TRBJ2-5	.	TGTGCCAGCAGTGAAGCTTTGCAGGGCCAAGAGACCCAGTACTTC	CASSEALQGQETQYF
TRBV20-1	many	11	TRBJ2-1	TRBD2	TGCAGCACGCGGGGGGCCTATGAGCAGTTCTTC	CSTRGAYEQFF
TRBV21-1	.	15	TRBJ1-1	.	TGTGCCAGCAGCAAAGCACGACAGGGAAACACTGAAGCTTTCTTT	CASSKARQGNTEAFF
TRBV11-2	many	15	TRBJ2-6	.	TGTGCCAGCAGCTTAGCGGTCTCTGGGGCCAACGTCCTGACTTTC	CASSLAVSGANVLTF